Sequencing of this T cell receptor (beta chain) was carried out in a study of regulatory T cells in long-lasting Graves disease. Overall study: Over 5 years of antithyroid drugs plus positive TSH receptor antibodies defined persistent Graves' disease.

This clonotype was found a few times. The antigen remains unidentified. Construction of TCR beta libraries relied on iRepertoire HTBI primers and on Arm-PCR targeting CDR3 regions. TCRdb re-called the multiplex PCR reads through MiXCR, storing one row per CDR3 protein. The table records some 470,000 distinct CDR3 sequences, roughly 21% of them present only once. The CDR3 length is 15 residues. V shed 4 bases and J shed 7 bases, with 16 bases lying between them. CDR1 MGHRA and CDR2 YSYEKL come from the germline V gene. Time point described: persistent/refractory GD, antithyroid drugs over 5 years with positive TRAb. RNA isolated from PBMCs was used to make the TCR library. Overall study findings and caveats: Favored usage of TRBV28, TRBJ1-2 and TRBJ2-5 was recorded in persistent disease.

The TCR sequence derives from a female donor with Graves disease. This chain connects TRBV4-1 to TRBJ1-4; tentative D call: TRBD1 (6 bases). The material was peripheral blood mononuclear cells (PBMCs), obtained when the disease was refractory, from a patient treated with antithyroid drugs. This CDR3 is CASSRTGSEREKLFF. Written as DNA, the CDR3 is TGCGCCAGCAGCCGAACAGGGTCAGAGCGTGAAAAACTGTTTTTT.